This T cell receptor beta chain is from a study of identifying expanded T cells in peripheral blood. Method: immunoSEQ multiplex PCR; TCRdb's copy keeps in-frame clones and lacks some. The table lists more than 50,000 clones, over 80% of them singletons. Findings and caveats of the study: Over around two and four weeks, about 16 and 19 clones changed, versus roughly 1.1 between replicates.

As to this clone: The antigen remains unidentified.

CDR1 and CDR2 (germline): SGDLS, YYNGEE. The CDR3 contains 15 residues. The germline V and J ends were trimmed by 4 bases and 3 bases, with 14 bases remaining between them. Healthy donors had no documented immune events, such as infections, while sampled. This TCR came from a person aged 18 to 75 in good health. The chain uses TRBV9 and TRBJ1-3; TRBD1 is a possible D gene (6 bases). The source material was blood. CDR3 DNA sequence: TGTGCCAGCAGCACTTTGACAGGAAGTGGAAACACCATATATTTT. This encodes CASSTLTGSGNTIYF.